A selection of T cell receptor beta chains follows, all from one sample in a study of blood T cell repertoires in COVID-19. TCRdb's copy holds only in-frame clones and misses some; the assay was immunoSEQ multiplex PCR. The table shows roughly 240,000 clones, with 65% to 90% occurring only once. The sample taken for sequencing was peripheral blood. The receptors originated from a woman between 65 and 79 years old with acute or convalescent COVID-19. Each CDR3 is given with its conserved first and last residue. Each record gives: CDR3 protein, CDR3 DNA, clone size, V gene, D gene, J gene. The D gene is left open where the match is weak. Size is stated for part of the rows, as once, few or many counts, or as a class when the clone is expanded.

CDR3 protein: CASSPGGARTYEQYF; CDR3 DNA: TGTGCCAGCTCACCAGGGGGCGCAAGGACTTACGAGCAGTACTTC; clone size: .; V gene: TRBV18; D gene: .; J gene: TRBJ2-7
CDR3 protein: CASSHGTGDFGNQPQHF; CDR3 DNA: TGTGCCAGCAGCCACGGGACAGGGGACTTTGGCAATCAGCCCCAGCATTTT; clone size: .; V gene: TRBV7-2; D gene: TRBD1; J gene: TRBJ1-5
CDR3 protein: CASSLVASGGSTGELFF; CDR3 DNA: TGCGCCAGCAGCTTGGTCGCTAGCGGGGGGTCCACCGGGGAGCTGTTTTTT; clone size: .; V gene: TRBV5-1; D gene: TRBD2; J gene: TRBJ2-2
CDR3 protein: CASSQDGNTDTQYF; CDR3 DNA: TGTGCCAGCAGCCAAGATGGCAACACAGATACGCAGTATTTT; clone size: .; V gene: TRBV14; D gene: .; J gene: TRBJ2-3
CDR3 protein: CASSPPYRTNTEAFF; CDR3 DNA: TGTGCCAGCAGCCCCCCATACAGGACGAACACTGAAGCTTTCTTT; clone size: .; V gene: TRBV6-2/TRBV6-3; D gene: .; J gene: TRBJ1-1
CDR3 protein: CASSFNGGLSTDTQYF; CDR3 DNA: TGTGCCAGCAGCTTTAACGGGGGGCTGAGCACAGATACGCAGTATTTT; clone size: .; V gene: TRBV7-2; D gene: .; J gene: TRBJ2-3
CDR3 protein: CASSQGRSSLNTGELFF; CDR3 DNA: TGTGCCAGCAGCCAAGGGAGGAGTAGCCTGAACACCGGGGAGCTGTTTTTT; clone size: many; V gene: TRBV4-2; D gene: .; J gene: TRBJ2-2
CDR3 protein: CASSIEGREKLFF; CDR3 DNA: TGTGCCAGTAGTATTGAGGGCCGTGAAAAACTGTTTTTT; clone size: .; V gene: TRBV19; D gene: .; J gene: TRBJ1-4
CDR3 protein: CATSRYPTDTEAFF; CDR3 DNA: TGTGCCACCAGCAGATACCCCACAGACACTGAAGCTTTCTTT; clone size: once; V gene: TRBV15; D gene: .; J gene: TRBJ1-1
CDR3 protein: CASSVGPSGNEQFF; CDR3 DNA: TGTGCCAGCAGCGTAGGCCCTAGCGGTAATGAGCAGTTCTTC; clone size: .; V gene: TRBV9; D gene: TRBD2; J gene: TRBJ2-1
CDR3 protein: CASSSETGNLLSNYGYTF; CDR3 DNA: TGTGCCAGCAGCTCAGAGACAGGGAACCTTTTATCTAACTATGGCTACACCTTC; clone size: .; V gene: TRBV5-4; D gene: TRBD1; J gene: TRBJ1-2
CDR3 protein: CASSSTGDGEKLFF; CDR3 DNA: TGTGCCAGCAGTTCGACAGGAGATGGAGAAAAACTGTTTTTT; clone size: .; V gene: TRBV6-5; D gene: .; J gene: TRBJ1-4
CDR3 protein: CASSLSWDRGRTEAFF; CDR3 DNA: TGTGCCAGCAGCTTGAGCTGGGACAGGGGAAGAACTGAAGCTTTCTTT; clone size: .; V gene: TRBV11-3; D gene: TRBD1; J gene: TRBJ1-1
CDR3 protein: CASSQDYYTDTQYF; CDR3 DNA: TGCGCCAGCAGCCAAGATTATTATACAGATACGCAGTATTTT; clone size: .; V gene: TRBV4-3; D gene: .; J gene: TRBJ2-3
CDR3 protein: CASSVPGQMNQPQHF; CDR3 DNA: TGTGCCAGCAGTGTCCCTGGACAGATGAATCAGCCCCAGCATTTT; clone size: .; V gene: TRBV2; D gene: .; J gene: TRBJ1-5
CDR3 protein: CGLGGEGYTF; CDR3 DNA: TGCGGCCTCGGGGGAGAAGGCTACACCTTC; clone size: .; V gene: TRBV29-1; D gene: .; J gene: TRBJ1-2
CDR3 protein: CASRLERGTNEKLFF; CDR3 DNA: TGCGCCAGCAGGTTGGAACGGGGGACGAATGAAAAACTGTTTTTT; clone size: .; V gene: TRBV5-1; D gene: .; J gene: TRBJ1-4
CDR3 protein: CSVEESSGANVLTF; CDR3 DNA: TGCAGCGTTGAGGAGAGCTCTGGGGCCAACGTCCTGACTTTC; clone size: .; V gene: TRBV29-1; D gene: .; J gene: TRBJ2-6
CDR3 protein: CASSRDSANTGELFF; CDR3 DNA: TGTGCCAGCAGCCGCGACAGCGCGAACACCGGGGAGCTGTTTTTT; clone size: once; V gene: TRBV3-1/TRBV3-2; D gene: .; J gene: TRBJ2-2
CDR3 protein: CASSSGQGGNTIYF; CDR3 DNA: TGCGCCAGCAGCTCAGGACAGGGAGGAAACACCATATATTTT; clone size: .; V gene: TRBV5-1; D gene: TRBD1; J gene: TRBJ1-3
CDR3 protein: CASSYLQGLSTEAFF; CDR3 DNA: TGTGCCAGCAGTTACCTACAGGGGCTGAGCACTGAAGCTTTCTTT; clone size: .; V gene: TRBV6-2/TRBV6-3; D gene: TRBD1; J gene: TRBJ1-1
CDR3 protein: CASSLDHLAAEQFF; CDR3 DNA: TGTGCCAGCAGCTTAGACCATCTAGCGGCTGAGCAGTTCTTC; clone size: .; V gene: TRBV7-9; D gene: TRBD2; J gene: TRBJ2-1
CDR3 protein: CASSRDRAYGYTF; CDR3 DNA: TGTGCCAGCAGCCGAGACAGGGCCTATGGCTACACCTTC; clone size: .; V gene: TRBV7-9; D gene: TRBD1; J gene: TRBJ1-2
CDR3 protein: CASSSPQGYEQYF; CDR3 DNA: TGCGCCAGCAGCTCGCCACAGGGCTACGAGCAGTACTTC; clone size: .; V gene: TRBV5-1; D gene: .; J gene: TRBJ2-7